These 23 T cell receptor beta chains share one sample of origin, sequenced in a study of CD8 T cells in Susac syndrome. cDNA came from approximately 0.5 to 1 ug RNA primed by random hexamers. In TCRdb, the immunoSEQ multiplex PCR reads were re-called with MiXCR into one record per CDR3 protein. The data show approximately 150,000 distinct CDR3 sequences, with 93% seen just once and around 0.13% held by the top ten. Sequenced material: CD4+ T cells from PBMCs. The receptor source for this set is a human donor in good health.

The chain is built from TRBV3-1 and TRBJ2-7, with D uncertain. Trimming took 6 bases from V and 3 from J, leaving 12 bases between them. This CDR3 has 13 residues. The germline gives CDR1 LGHDT, CDR2 YNNKEL (reference sequence). CDR3 residues: CASSQMSGYEQYF. CDR3 coding DNA: TGTGCCAGCAGTCAGATGTCCGGCTACGAGCAGTACTTC.

This clonotype has just one count. J is TRBJ1-2 and V is TRBV19; D ambiguous. The germline gives CDR1 LNHDA, CDR2 SQIVND (reference sequence). V lost 6 bases to trimming and J lost 5 bases, with 10 bases between them. This CDR3 contains 12 residues. This CDR3 reads CASSLVVYGYTF. The CDR3 region has the DNA TGTGCCAGTAGCCTTGTGGTGTATGGCTACACCTTC.

The chain combines TRBV3-1 with TRBJ2-3; the D is unclear. CDR3 length equals 14 residues. Germline V gene lookup returns CDR1 LGHDT and CDR2 YNNKEL (reference sequence). V lost 4 bases to trimming and J lost 2 bases, with 10 bases between them. The CDR3, as DNA: TGTGCCAGCAGCCTCCATCCTGCCACAGATACGCAGTATTTT. Protein sequence: CASSLHPATDTQYF.

V is TRBV2 and J is TRBJ2-7; 8 nucleotides match TRBD1. The CDR3 is 13 amino acids. Germline lookup yields CDR1 SNHLY and CDR2 FYNNEI. The V segment lost 8 bases and the J segment 1 base; nucleotides outside the gene matches: 4. The CDR3 is CASGGTGSYEQYF. CDR3 nucleotides: TGTGCCAGCGGGGGGACAGGATCCTACGAGCAGTACTTC.

The chain links TRBV30 to TRBJ2-7; D perhaps matches TRBD1 (5 bases). The germline V and J ends were trimmed by 4 bases and 1 base, with 14 bases remaining between them. The CDR3 has 14 amino acids. Germline CDR1 reads GTSNPN; CDR2 reads SVGIG (reference sequence). The CDR3 spells CAWTPPGKSYEQYF. CDR3 in DNA: TGTGCCTGGACCCCTCCAGGGAAGTCCTACGAGCAGTACTTC.

This clonotype was recorded a few times. The chain has TRBV10-3 and TRBJ2-3; 7 bases line up with TRBD2. The CDR3 is 13 amino acids. Unmatched junction bases numbered 2, after V lost 7 bases and J lost 1 base. Per germline, CDR1 ENHRY and CDR2 SYGVKD. CDR3 sequence (DNA): TGTGCCATCACGGGGGGACGCACAGATACGCAGTATTTT. As protein: CAITGGRTDTQYF.

As DNA, the CDR3 is TGTGCCAGCAGATCCACGGACGGGGGGGCTTTCTTT. Encoded protein: CASRSTDGGAFF. The rearrangement links TRBV12-3 or TRBV12-4 to TRBJ1-1; a possible D gene is TRBD1 (5 bases). V was shortened by 6 bases and J by 11 bases, with 16 bases between the two germline ends. The CDR3 length is 12 residues.

The chain couples TRBV12-3 or TRBV12-4 to TRBJ2-7; TRBD1 agrees at 10 bases. With V trimmed by 7 bases and J by 6 bases, 12 bases remained unmatched. The CDR3 loop spans 15 amino acids. For the CDR3, the DNA is TGTGCCAGCAAGATCTGGGGGGACAGGGGATCCGAGCAGTACTTC. Translation gives CASKIWGDRGSEQYF.

This clonotype appeared once. The chain's CDR3 is CASTGTGDLGAFF. The CDR3 region has the DNA TGTGCCAGCACTGGGACAGGGGATTTAGGAGCTTTCTTT. V is TRBV11-2 and J is TRBJ1-1, with TRBD1 matching 10 bases. Germline V gene data show CDR1 as SGHAT and CDR2 as FQNNGV. This CDR3 has 13 amino acids. Trimming took 7 bases from V and 10 from J; bases not matched to a gene: 9.

This chain links TRBV5-1 with TRBJ2-3; tentative D call: TRBD2 (6 bases). V was trimmed by 4 bases and J by 1 base, leaving 10 bases between them. CDR3 size: 14 residues. Germline loops: CDR1 SGHRS, CDR2 YFSETQ. The CDR3 here is CASSPRLGTDTQYF. CDR3 nucleotide sequence: TGCGCCAGCAGCCCGAGACTAGGCACAGATACGCAGTATTTT.

The rearrangement uses TRBV21-1 and TRBJ1-6. TRBV21-1 has pseudogene status. CDR3 size: 16 residues. CDR3 nucleotide sequence: TGTGCCAGCAGCAAAGGAACGGACGGTTATAATTCACCCCTCCACTTT. Its translation: CASSKGTDGYNSPLHF.

The chain uses TRBV7-8 and TRBJ2-7; D is ambiguous. Germline-derived CDR1 and CDR2 are SGHVS and FQNEAQ. This CDR3 has 12 amino acids. The V end lost 4 bases, the J end lost 3 bases, and 7 bases lay between the germline ends. CDR3 region: CASSSRSYEQYF. CDR3 coding DNA: TGTGCCAGCAGCTCCAGGAGCTACGAGCAGTACTTC.

The chain is built from TRBV9 and TRBJ1-1; D gene ambiguous. In germline, CDR1 is SGDLS, CDR2 YYNGEE. This CDR3 has 15 amino acids. V was trimmed by 0 bases and J by 4 bases, leaving 13 bases between them. DNA for the CDR3: TGTGCCAGCAGCGTAGAAGGGTACGGCGGCACTGAAGCTTTCTTT. Amino acid sequence: CASSVEGYGGTEAFF. Looking up the rest from reference TRBV9 and TRBJ1-1 gives the full variable domain: DSGVTQTPKHLITATGQRVTLRCSPRSGDLSVYWYQQSLDQGLQFLIQYYNGEERAKGNILERFSAQQFPDLHSELNLSSLELGDSALYFCASSVEGYGGTEAFFGQGTRLTVV.

This rearrangement joins TRBV5-1 to TRBJ2-3; TRBD2 matches 8 bases. CDR1 is SGHRS and CDR2 is YFSETQ in the germline V gene. Trimming removed 5 bases from V and 5 bases from J; junction bases left unmatched: 7. The CDR3 length is 14 residues. As DNA, the CDR3 is TGCGCCAGCAGACGGGGGGGGATCGGAGATACGCAGTATTTT. Amino acids: CASRRGGIGDTQYF.

The V gene is TRBV28, the J gene TRBJ2-6; TRBD1 might be the D (5 bases). Germline V gene sequence: CDR1 MDHEN, CDR2 SYDVKM. The CDR3 is 15 amino acids. V gave up 6 bases and J gave up 0 bases, with 9 bases separating them. The CDR3 sequence is CASSDTGSGANVLTF. The CDR3 coding sequence is TGTGCCAGCAGCGATACAGGCTCTGGGGCCAACGTCCTGACTTTC.

In this sample, this clonotype turned up a few times. V is TRBV6-5 and J is TRBJ2-3, with D perhaps TRBD2 (6 bases). The CDR3 length is 12 residues. Germline values: CDR1 MNHEY, CDR2 SVGAGI. Between the trimmed V and J ends, which lost 6 bases and 4 bases, there was a span of 8 bases. The CDR3 DNA follows: TGTGCCAGCAGGTCGGGGGCAGATACGCAGTATTTT. As protein: CASRSGADTQYF.

The chain has TRBV30 and TRBJ1-2; D gene unclear. The CDR3 is 15 amino acids. V was cut by 5 bases and J by 0 bases, with 16 bases left in between. The germline CDR1 and CDR2 sequences are GTSNPN and SVGIG (reference sequence). The CDR3 is CAWEGGSSANYGYTF. The CDR3 DNA reads as TGTGCCTGGGAAGGAGGCTCCAGCGCTAACTATGGCTACACCTTC.

V usage is TRBV7-3 and J usage is TRBJ2-1, with D perhaps matching TRBD1 (6 bases). Trimming left V 4 bases short and J 0 bases short, with 10 bases between. CDR3 size: 15 residues. Germline-derived CDR1 and CDR2 are SGHTA and FQGTGA. The CDR3 DNA sequence: TGTGCCAGCAGCTCAGGACAGAGCTCCTACAATGAGCAGTTCTTC. Its translation is CASSSGQSSYNEQFF. Drawing the rest from reference TRBV7-3 and TRBJ2-1, the complete variable domain is GAGVSQTPSNKVTEKGKYVELRCDPISGHTALYWYRQSLGQGPEFLIYFQGTGAADDSGLPNDRFFAVRPEGSVSTLKIQRTERGDSAVYLCASSSGQSSYNEQFFGPGTRLTVL.

The chain is built from TRBV10-3 and TRBJ2-7; possibly TRBD1 for D (5 bases). Germline values: CDR1 ENHRY, CDR2 SYGVKD. The V gene lost 6 bases and the J gene lost 6 bases, with 15 bases spanning the gap. The CDR3 sequence is 13 residues long. The CDR3 sequence is CAISGPGQSEQYF. The CDR3 nucleotides are TGTGCCATCAGCGGGCCAGGGCAGTCCGAGCAGTACTTC.

In this sample, this clonotype turned up a few times. The rearrangement links TRBV12-3 or TRBV12-4 to TRBJ2-3, with TRBD1 matching over 7 bases. Trimming took 1 base from V and 0 from J; bases not matched to a gene: 1. The CDR3 runs 15 residues. Here the CDR3 DNA reads TGTGCCAGCAGTTTAGGGGACAGCAGCACAGATACGCAGTATTTT. It translates to CASSLGDSSTDTQYF.

The V and J genes are TRBV3-1 and TRBJ1-1; D ambiguous. V dropped 4 bases and J dropped 3 bases, with 12 bases sitting between them. Germline CDR1 reads LGHDT; CDR2 reads YNNKEL (reference sequence). This CDR3 is 14 amino acids long. The CDR3 is CASSLRESHTEAFF. CDR3 sequence (DNA): TGTGCCAGCAGCCTCAGAGAATCCCACACTGAAGCTTTCTTT.

Concerning this clonotype itself: Mismatch with germline at one junction end may stem from a read error. CDR3 sequence reads: CAWSGGPSHEQYF. CDR3 DNA: TGTGCCTGGAGCGGAGGGCCCTCCCACGAGCAGTACTTC. The gene calls are TRBV30 and TRBJ2-7; D is perhaps TRBD2 (6 bases). Germline CDR1 and CDR2: GTSNPN and SVGIG (reference sequence). The CDR3 is made up of 13 amino acids. Filled out from reference TRBV30 and TRBJ2-7, the complete variable domain reads SQTIHQWPATLVQPVGSPLSLECTVEGTSNPNLYWYRQAAGRGLQLLFYSVGIGQISSEVPQNLSASRPQDRQFILSSKKLLLSDSGFYLCAWSGGPSHEQYFGPGTRLTVT.

This chain joins TRBV9 and TRBJ2-7, with 8 bases that match TRBD2. Germline CDR1 and CDR2: SGDLS and YYNGEE. The J segment lost 7 bases and the V segment lost 4 bases, leaving 10 bases of the junction unmatched. The CDR3 consists of 14 residues. The CDR3 bases are TGTGCCAGCAGCAAGACTAGCGCCCTAGGGGAGCAGTACTTC. Translated, it gives CASSKTSALGEQYF.